These 12 T cell receptor beta chains came from one sample sequenced in a study of shared clonotypes between healthy human individuals. The data were produced by immunoSEQ multiplex PCR, yet TCRdb's version contains in-frame clones alone and is incomplete. The table lists 700,000 to 950,000 clones, about 96% of them singletons, with less than 0.25% in the top ten. Positive CCR7 selection of CD45RO-negative cells yielded the naive CD8 cells, and terminally differentiated effector memory CD45RA+ cells were excluded. Sequenced material: naive CD8+ T cells sorted from blood. Receptors were obtained from a young man in good health.

This clone is a singleton in its sample. This specimen includes other DNA sequences encoding the same CDR3. The chain recombines TRBV4-1 with TRBJ1-2; D is unresolved. V was pared by 1 base and J by 2 bases, with 5 bases between. Germline CDR1 MGHRA, CDR2 YSYEKL. CDR3 length equals 13 residues. The CDR3 bases are TGCGCCAGCAGCCAAGTGGGGAACTATGGCTACACCTTC. Translation gives CASSQVGNYGYTF.

The chain links TRBV10-3 to TRBJ2-7; D is ambiguous. Trimming shortened V by 0 bases and J by 3 bases, and 9 bases separated the two germline ends. The CDR3 contains 14 residues. Germline CDR1 ENHRY, CDR2 SYGVKD. The CDR3 here is CAISESGANYEQYF. CDR3 coding DNA: TGTGCCATCAGTGAGTCCGGCGCGAACTACGAGCAGTACTTC.

The chain couples TRBV19 to TRBJ2-7; 8 nucleotides match TRBD2. Germline CDR1 is LNHDA and CDR2 is SQIVND (reference sequence). The V and J ends lost 5 bases and 2 bases, in that order; junction bases with no gene match: 5. This CDR3 is 14 amino acids long. The CDR3 nucleotides are TGTGCCAGTAGTGTTAGCGGGACCCCCTACGAGCAGTACTTC. This encodes CASSVSGTPYEQYF. The full variable domain, its missing parts supplied by reference TRBV19 and TRBJ2-7, is DGGITQSPKYLFRKEGQNVTLSCEQNLNHDAMYWYRQDPGQGLRLIYYSQIVNDFQKGDIAEGYSVSREKKESFPLTVTSAQKNPTAFYLCASSVSGTPYEQYFGPGTRLTVT.

The genes are TRBV10-2 and TRBJ2-5; unclear D gene. The ends were cut back, 2 bases at V and 2 bases at J, with 9 bases in the middle. Germline CDR1 reads WSHSY; CDR2 reads SAAADI. The CDR3 is made up of 14 amino acids. CDR3 protein: CASSEGPMQETQYF. For the CDR3, the DNA is TGCGCCAGCAGTGAGGGTCCGATGCAAGAGACCCAGTACTTC.

This chain links TRBV11-1 with TRBJ2-7; no clear D. The CDR3 has 14 amino acids. Germline CDR1 SGHAT, CDR2 FQDESV (reference sequence). V was shortened by 5 bases and J by 0 bases, with 11 bases between the two germline ends. CDR3 residues: CASSPRVPSYEQYF. CDR3 DNA: TGTGCCAGCAGCCCCCGGGTGCCCTCCTACGAGCAGTACTTC.

The CDR3 loop reads CASIGGLYEQYF. Written as DNA, the CDR3 is TGTGCCAGCATTGGGGGTCTCTACGAGCAGTACTTC. V usage is TRBV2 and J usage is TRBJ2-5; TRBD1 or TRBD2 may be the D gene (5 bases each). The DNA end is more similar to TRBJ2-7, so the J call may be wrong. This CDR3 has 12 amino acids. Germline V lookup: CDR1 SNHLY, CDR2 FYNNEI.

This chain connects TRBV4-1 to TRBJ1-2; maybe TRBD1 (5 bases). The CDR3 sequence is 13 residues long. Trimming removed 1 base from V and 7 bases from J, with 10 bases in between. CDR1 and CDR2 from the germline V gene are MGHRA and YSYEKL. The CDR3 reads CASSQVRGAGYTF. In nucleotides, the CDR3 is TGCGCCAGCAGCCAAGTGCGGGGCGCTGGCTACACCTTC.

The chain recombines TRBV6-5 with TRBJ1-1; TRBD1 agrees at 9 bases. Germline lookup yields CDR1 MNHEY and CDR2 SVGAGI. The CDR3 is 15 residues long. The V and J ends lost 6 bases and 1 base, in that order; junction bases with no gene match: 6. CDR3 protein: CASRIGTGRNTEAFF. As DNA, the CDR3 is TGTGCCAGCAGGATCGGGACAGGGAGGAACACTGAAGCTTTCTTT.

The CDR3 protein is CASRSREFPYEQYF. CDR3 DNA sequence: TGTGCCAGCAGGTCGCGGGAGTTTCCCTACGAGCAGTACTTC. The J gene is TRBJ2-7, the V gene TRBV5-4, with 7 bases identical to TRBD2. The CDR3 is made up of 14 amino acids. V gave up 5 bases and J gave up 2 bases; unmatched junction bases: 7. CDR1 is SGHNT, CDR2 YYREEE, per germline (reference sequence).

V is TRBV7-6 and J is TRBJ1-2, with unresolved D. Germline V gene data show CDR1 as SGHVS and CDR2 as FNYEAQ. The ends were cut back, 2 bases at V and 6 bases at J, with 13 bases in the middle. This CDR3 region has 14 residues. Here the CDR3 reads CASSLSPGWDGYTF. CDR3 coding DNA: TGTGCCAGCAGCTTATCCCCGGGGTGGGATGGCTACACCTTC. The variable domain in full, with the rest retrieved from reference TRBV7-6 and TRBJ1-2, is GAGVSQSPRYKVTKRGQDVALRCDPISGHVSLYWYRQALGQGPEFLTYFNYEAQQDKSGLPNDRFSAERPEGSISTLTIQRTEQRDSAMYRCASSLSPGWDGYTFGSGTRLTVV.

The table lists this clone with a count of one. The CDR3 nucleotides read TGTGCCAGCAGCCACCGGACAGACTTCTACGAGCAGTACTTC. Translation gives CASSHRTDFYEQYF. J is TRBJ2-7 and V is TRBV7-2; D is perhaps TRBD1 (6 bases). CDR3 length: 14 residues. Germline CDR1 reads SGHTA; CDR2 reads FQGNSA. Trimming cost V 5 bases and J 3 bases, with 14 bases left between them.

This rearrangement joins TRBV28 to TRBJ2-2; 9 bases map to TRBD1. V gave up 3 bases and J gave up 3 bases; unmatched junction bases: 5. Germline CDR1 is MDHEN and CDR2 is SYDVKM. The CDR3 is 16 amino acids. CDR3 amino acids: CASSFSRDRDTGELFF. CDR3 sequence (DNA): TGTGCCAGCAGTTTCAGCAGGGACAGGGACACCGGGGAGCTGTTTTTT.